Below are 27 T cell receptor beta chains sequenced from a single sample in a study of identical twins. MiXCR, run by TCRdb on the 5' RACE reads, gives a single entry per CDR3 protein. The sample lists 750,000 to 950,000 distinct CDR3 sequences, 12% occurring once. The sample was also reused in another study, on yellow fever vaccine responses in identical twins.

Sequences were obtained from PBMCs. The receptors come from a young woman in good health.

The table lists this clonotype with a few counts. The CDR3 DNA reads as TGCGCCAGCAGCTACAATGGGGCTGATCAGCCCCAGCATTTT. Protein sequence: CASSYNGADQPQHF. The chain uses TRBV5-1 and TRBJ1-5, with a possible D match to TRBD1 (5 bases). Germline values: CDR1 SGHRS, CDR2 YFSETQ. The CDR3 is 14 amino acids. Trimming cost V 3 bases and J 5 bases, with 12 bases left between them.

The sample holds a few counts of this clonotype. The chain has TRBV2 and TRBJ2-5; 10 bases match TRBD2. Trimming took 5 bases from V and 5 from J; bases not matched to a gene: 17. CDR3 size: 18 residues. Germline CDR1 reads SNHLY; CDR2 reads FYNNEI. The CDR3 here is CASSRGVLAGATGETQYF. The DNA for the CDR3 is TGTGCCAGCAGTAGAGGTGTCCTAGCGGGAGCCACGGGGGAGACCCAGTACTTC.

This clonotype occurred a few times. The chain recombines TRBV5-6 with TRBJ2-1; perhaps TRBD2 as D (6 bases). The germline gives CDR1 SGHDT, CDR2 YYEEEE. The CDR3 is made up of 15 amino acids. Trimming took 0 bases from V and 6 from J, leaving 13 bases between them. The CDR3 loop reads CASSLELAYLNEQFF. The CDR3 nucleotides read TGTGCCAGCAGCTTGGAACTAGCTTATCTCAATGAGCAGTTCTTC.

CDR3 bases: TGTGCCAGCAGCCAAGATGGTACTAGCAATCAGCCCCAGCATTTT. It translates to CASSQDGTSNQPQHF. The rearrangement links TRBV3-1 to TRBJ1-5, with no clear D. The CDR3 length is 15 residues. CDR1 LGHDT and CDR2 YNNKEL come from the germline V gene (reference sequence). The V and J ends lost 0 bases and 0 bases respectively, with 6 bases between them.

This rearrangement joins TRBV5-1 to TRBJ2-2, with 7 bases lining up with TRBD1. The CDR3 extends over 16 amino acids. Per the germline V gene, CDR1 is SGHRS and CDR2 is YFSETQ. J was trimmed by 4 bases and V by 4 bases; bases with no gene match: 10. DNA for the CDR3: TGCGCCAGCAGCCCCGGACAGGCATTGACCACCGGGGAGCTGTTTTTT. Translating gives CASSPGQALTTGELFF.

This clonotype is a singleton in its sample. J is TRBJ2-3 and V is TRBV20-1, with 7 positions matching TRBD1. V lost 4 bases, J lost 2 bases, and 9 bases stayed unmatched. This CDR3 comprises 15 residues. Germline values: CDR1 DFQATT, CDR2 SNEGSKA (reference sequence). The CDR3 here is CSAMSPGQNTDTQYF. As DNA, the CDR3 is TGCAGTGCTATGAGTCCGGGACAGAACACAGATACGCAGTATTTT.

This clonotype was picked up many times. J is TRBJ2-7 and V is TRBV11-2; D possibly corresponds to TRBD2 (7 bases). Trimming removed 0 bases at V and 7 bases at J, with 28 bases between. This CDR3 contains 19 residues. CDR1 and CDR2 (germline): SGHAT, FQNNGV. The CDR3 sequence: CASSLDREVGRGFSSEQYV. The CDR3 nucleotides read TGTGCCAGCAGCTTAGATCGGGAGGTGGGCAGGGGCTTCTCGAGTGAGCAGTACGTC.

This clonotype was seen a few times. The chain has TRBV20-1 and TRBJ2-1; 9 bases are shared with TRBD1. Looked up from germline, CDR1 is DFQATT and CDR2 is SNEGSKA (reference sequence). With V trimmed by 6 bases and J by 4 bases, 10 bases remained unmatched. The CDR3 is made up of 15 amino acids. CDR3 region: CSADTGTGRYNEQFF. For the CDR3, the DNA is TGCAGTGCAGATACCGGGACAGGGCGTTACAATGAGCAGTTCTTC.

This clonotype was observed at least ten times. V is TRBV2 and J is TRBJ2-7; D gene unclear. V gave up 8 bases and J gave up 2 bases, with 19 bases separating them. The CDR3 extends over 15 amino acids. Per the germline V gene, CDR1 is SNHLY and CDR2 is FYNNEI. For the CDR3, the DNA is TGTGCCAGCGCCAAAGACGGATTTGGGACCTACGAGCAGTACGTC. Its translation is CASAKDGFGTYEQYV.

This clonotype has a count of ten or more. The chain recombines TRBV12-3 or TRBV12-4 with TRBJ2-2, with unresolved D. V shed 4 bases and J shed 4 bases, with 10 bases lying between them. The CDR3 totals 14 residues. CDR3 DNA: TGTGCCAGCAGTTCTCCGGGCCCCACCGGGGAGCTGTTTTTT. This gives the protein CASSSPGPTGELFF.

This clonotype appeared many times. The J gene is TRBJ2-3, the V gene TRBV7-8, with D unclear. Between the trimmed V and J ends, which lost 4 bases and 0 bases, there was a span of 8 bases. Germline V CDR1 and CDR2: SGHVS, FQNEAQ. The CDR3 loop spans 14 amino acids. Here the CDR3 reads CASSSHSSTDTQYF. The DNA of the CDR3 is TGTGCCAGCAGCTCGCACTCTAGCACAGATACGCAGTATTTT.

The chain combines TRBV20-1 with TRBJ2-3, with D perhaps matching TRBD1 (6 bases). V lost 3 bases and J lost 4, with 17 bases in between. The CDR3 runs to 15 residues. The V gene's germline CDR1 is DFQATT and CDR2 SNEGSKA (reference sequence). CDR3 DNA: TGCAGTGCTAGGAGGGCAGGGGATGAGGCAGATACGCAGTATTTT. This gives the protein CSARRAGDEADTQYF.

The sample holds a few counts of this clonotype. The rearrangement links TRBV20-1 to TRBJ1-5; 8 nucleotides line up with TRBD1. Germline V gene data show CDR1 as DFQATT and CDR2 as SNEGSKA (reference sequence). J gave up 5 bases and V 1 base, and 4 bases lay outside the gene matches. The CDR3 is made up of 14 amino acids. For the CDR3, the DNA is TGCAGTGCTAGAGTCCAGGGGGCCGATCAGCCCCAGCATTTT. Residues: CSARVQGADQPQHF.

The genes are TRBV12-3 or TRBV12-4 and TRBJ1-1, with D hard to call. The CDR3 has 15 residues. The V and J ends lost 6 bases and 4 bases respectively, with 18 bases between them. The CDR3 coding sequence is TGTGCCAGCAGCCGAGACACAGACGCTTTCACTGAAGCTTTCTTT. Translation: CASSRDTDAFTEAFF.

This clonotype was found a few times. The chain couples TRBV12-3 or TRBV12-4 to TRBJ2-1; D may be TRBD2 (5 bases). The CDR3 sequence is 16 residues long. The V and J ends lost 6 bases and 0 bases respectively, with 15 bases between them. CDR3 bases: TGTGCCAGCAGCCCTCGGGGTATGAGCTCCTACAATGAGCAGTTCTTC. Its protein product is CASSPRGMSSYNEQFF.

About this clonotype: This may arise from a read error, as a much more abundant clone is one base away. The chain uses TRBV12-3 or TRBV12-4 and TRBJ1-1; TRBD1 matches at 7 bases. CDR3 length: 18 residues. CDR3 in amino acids: CASCLSRGARGRNTEAFF. The CDR3 DNA is TGTGCCAGCTGTTTAAGTAGAGGGGCCAGGGGGAGGAACACTGAAGCTTTCTTT.

This clonotype has just a few counts. This chain connects TRBV19 to TRBJ2-1, with D possibly called TRBD1 or TRBD2 (7 bases each). The germline V gene encodes CDR1 LNHDA and CDR2 SQIVND (reference sequence). The germline V and J ends were trimmed by 3 bases and 10 bases, with 22 bases remaining between them. CDR3 size: 16 residues. CDR3 sequence reads: CASSMYSGGVTGEQFF. Written as DNA, the CDR3 is TGTGCCAGTAGTATGTATTCAGGGGGGGTAACTGGAGAGCAGTTCTTC.

This clonotype has ten or more counts. The chain links TRBV20-1 to TRBJ1-4; D is uncertain. Deletions cut 0 bases from V and 8 bases from J, with 7 bases between. Germline lookup yields CDR1 DFQATT and CDR2 SNEGSKA (reference sequence). The CDR3 contains 12 residues. The CDR3 sequence: CSARDMGEKLFF. As DNA, the CDR3 is TGCAGTGCTAGAGATATGGGCGAAAAACTGTTTTTT.

This clonotype was counted only a few times. This chain uses TRBV5-1 with TRBJ2-1; D may match TRBD1 or TRBD2 (5 bases each). Looked up from germline, CDR1 is SGHRS and CDR2 is YFSETQ. With 3 bases removed from V and 8 bases from J, the gap between germline ends came to 21 bases. CDR3 length: 16 residues. CDR3 sequence reads: CASSSDTGGIGHEQFF. CDR3 bases: TGCGCCAGCAGCTCGGACACTGGGGGAATAGGCCATGAGCAGTTCTTC.

A few counts support this clonotype. The V call is TRBV25-1, the J call TRBJ2-3, with 11 bases aligning to TRBD2. Germline CDR1 and CDR2: MGHDK and SYGVNS. This CDR3 has 18 amino acids. J was trimmed by 2 bases and V by 6 bases; bases with no gene match: 13. CDR3 bases: TGTGCCAGCAGCGACCATTCTCTAGCGGGGGGTTTCACAGATACGCAGTATTTT. Its translation is CASSDHSLAGGFTDTQYF.

The chain recombines TRBV11-2 with TRBJ2-7, with a tentative D call TRBD1 (6 bases). Germline V CDR1 and CDR2: SGHAT, FQNNGV. The CDR3 length is 14 residues. The V end was cut by 3 bases, the J end by 3 bases, with 12 bases between. CDR3 loop: CASSLWEQGYEQYF. The DNA of the CDR3 is TGTGCCAGCAGCTTGTGGGAACAGGGCTACGAGCAGTACTTC.

Many counts were recorded for this clonotype. The genes are TRBV24-1 and TRBJ2-1, with 7 bases identical to TRBD1. The CDR3 extends over 16 amino acids. With V trimmed by 4 bases and J by 5 bases, 10 bases remained unmatched. CDR1 is KGHDR, CDR2 SFDVKD, per germline. The CDR3 protein is CATSDQKQGTHNEQFF. The CDR3 DNA reads as TGTGCCACCAGTGACCAGAAACAGGGGACCCACAATGAGCAGTTCTTC.

This clonotype has ten or more counts. V and J are TRBV29-1 and TRBJ2-3; D not certain. The CDR3 is 14 amino acids. Germline V CDR1 and CDR2: SQVTM, ANQGSEA. V was cut by 0 bases and J by 2 bases, with 9 bases left in between. CDR3 sequence reads: CSVEDRLSTDTQYF. The DNA of the CDR3 is TGCAGCGTTGAAGATCGTCTTTCCACAGATACGCAGTATTTT.

The V call is TRBV2, the J call TRBJ1-6; D gene ambiguous. V lost 4 bases and J 9 bases, leaving 13 bases between the germline ends. This CDR3 spans 14 amino acids. Looked up from germline, CDR1 is SNHLY and CDR2 is FYNNEI. The CDR3 DNA is TGTGCCAGCAGTGGGACTAACGTCGGTTCACCCCTCCACTTT. Translated, it gives CASSGTNVGSPLHF.

This clonotype has only a few counts. The chain couples TRBV20-1 to TRBJ1-2; 9 bases agree with TRBD1. With V trimmed by 0 bases and J by 4 bases, 6 bases remained unmatched. The CDR3 is 15 residues long. Germline CDR1 DFQATT, CDR2 SNEGSKA (reference sequence). This CDR3 reads CSARDGTGTFYGYTF. CDR3 nucleotide sequence: TGCAGTGCTAGAGACGGGACAGGGACTTTCTATGGCTACACCTTC.

This clonotype has just a few counts. This rearrangement joins TRBV28 to TRBJ1-4, with TRBD1 as a possible D gene (5 bases). This CDR3 spans 15 amino acids. The V end was cut by 2 bases, the J end by 6 bases, with 13 bases between. The germline V gene has CDR1 MDHEN and CDR2 SYDVKM. DNA of the CDR3: TGTGCCAGCAGTTTAGTTCGACCCAGGGATGAAAAACTGTTTTTT. This codes for CASSLVRPRDEKLFF.

This clonotype has only a few counts. Here the CDR3 reads CATSRDFLGQYF. The CDR3, as DNA: TGTGCCACCAGCAGAGATTTTCTCGGGCAGTACTTC. V usage is TRBV15 and J usage is TRBJ2-7; D is uncertain. This CDR3 contains 12 residues. V was shortened by 0 bases and J by 9 bases, with 9 bases between the two germline ends. Germline CDR1 is LNHNV and CDR2 is YYDKDF (reference sequence).